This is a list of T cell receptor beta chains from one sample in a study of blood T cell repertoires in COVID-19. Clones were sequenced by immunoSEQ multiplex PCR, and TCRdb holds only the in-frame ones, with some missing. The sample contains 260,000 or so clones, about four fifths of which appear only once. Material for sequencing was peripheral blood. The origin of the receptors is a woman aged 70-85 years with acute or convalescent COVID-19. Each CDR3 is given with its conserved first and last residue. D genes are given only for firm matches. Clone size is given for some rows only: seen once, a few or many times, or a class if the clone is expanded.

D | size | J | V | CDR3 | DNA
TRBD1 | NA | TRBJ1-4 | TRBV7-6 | CASSLADRGGEKLFF | TGTGCCAGCAGCTTAGCCGACAGGGGAGGCGAAAAACTGTTTTTT
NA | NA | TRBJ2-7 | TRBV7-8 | CASSFTPNAGYEQYF | TGTGCCAGCAGCTTCACACCCAACGCGGGCTACGAGCAGTACTTC
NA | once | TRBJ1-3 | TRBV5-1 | CASSLTGSSSGNTIYF | TGCGCCAGCAGCTTAACCGGGTCGAGCTCTGGAAACACCATATATTTT
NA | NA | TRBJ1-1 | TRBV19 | CASKGSGRDTEAFF | TGTGCCAGTAAGGGGTCTGGTAGGGACACTGAAGCTTTCTTT
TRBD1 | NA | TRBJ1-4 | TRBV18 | CASSTGTGNEKLFF | TGTGCCAGCTCAACCGGGACAGGGAATGAAAAACTGTTTTTT
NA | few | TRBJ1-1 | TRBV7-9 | CASSLEAPPRTEAFF | TGTGCCAGCAGCTTAGAGGCCCCCCCGAGGACTGAAGCTTTCTTT
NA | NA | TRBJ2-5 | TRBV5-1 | CASTIGGPQETQYF | TGCGCCAGCACCATAGGGGGTCCCCAGGAGACCCAGTACTTC
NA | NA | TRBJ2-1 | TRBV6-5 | CASSQRSYNEQFF | TGTGCCAGCAGCCAGCGGTCCTACAATGAGCAGTTCTTC
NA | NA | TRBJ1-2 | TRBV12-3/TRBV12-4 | CASRPRGGYGYTF | TGTGCCAGCAGACCTAGGGGTGGCTATGGCTACACCTTC
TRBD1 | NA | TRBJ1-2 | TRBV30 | CAWSRTGESGYTF | TGTGCCTGGAGTCGTACAGGGGAGTCTGGCTACACCTTC
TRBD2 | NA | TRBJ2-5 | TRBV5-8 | CASSPGTSGGLETQYF | TGTGCCAGCAGCCCCGGGACTAGCGGGGGGTTGGAGACCCAGTACTTC
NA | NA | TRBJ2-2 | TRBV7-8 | CASSLRQANTGELFF | TGTGCCAGCAGCTTAAGACAAGCGAACACCGGGGAGCTGTTTTTT
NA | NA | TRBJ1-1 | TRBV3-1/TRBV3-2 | CASSPTAMNTEAFF | TGTGCCAGCAGCCCGACAGCTATGAACACTGAAGCTTTCTTT
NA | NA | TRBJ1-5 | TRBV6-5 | CASSSGYGNQPQHF | TGTGCCAGCAGTTCAGGGTATGGCAATCAGCCCCAGCATTTT
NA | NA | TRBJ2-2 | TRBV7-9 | CASRDTSNTGELFF | TGTGCCAGCCGGGACACTTCGAACACCGGGGAGCTGTTTTTT
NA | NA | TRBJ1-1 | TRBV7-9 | CASSFQDTEAFF | TGTGCCAGCAGCTTTCAGGACACTGAAGCTTTCTTT
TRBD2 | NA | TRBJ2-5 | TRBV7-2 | CASSLVGGGVETQYF | TGTGCCAGCAGCTTAGTTGGCGGGGGGGTGGAGACCCAGTACTTC